This T cell receptor beta chain is from a study of shared clonotypes between healthy human individuals. Clones were sequenced by immunoSEQ multiplex PCR, and TCRdb holds only the in-frame ones, with some missing. The table includes hundreds of thousands of clones, approximately 96% detected once. CD8 cells regarded as naive lacked CD45RO, were positively chosen for CCR7, and omitted terminally differentiated effector memory CD45RA+ cells. The sample comprised naive CD8+ T cells sorted from blood. The source is a young man in good health.

The CDR3 here is CASTSLTGFVSYEQYF. The CDR3 DNA reads TGTGCCAGCACCTCTCTGACAGGGTTTGTATCCTACGAGCAGTACTTC. The chain has TRBV7-8 and TRBJ2-7; 7 bases fit TRBD1. V lost 7 bases, J lost 1 base, and 13 bases stayed unmatched. CDR3 size: 16 residues. The germline V gene has CDR1 SGHVS and CDR2 FQNEAQ. Looking up the rest from reference TRBV7-8 and TRBJ2-7 gives the full variable domain: GAGVSQSPRYKVAKRGQDVALRCDPISGHVSLFWYQQALGQGPEFLTYFQNEAQLDKSGLPSDRFFAERPEGSVSTLKIQRTQQEDSAVYLCASTSLTGFVSYEQYFGPGTRLTVT.